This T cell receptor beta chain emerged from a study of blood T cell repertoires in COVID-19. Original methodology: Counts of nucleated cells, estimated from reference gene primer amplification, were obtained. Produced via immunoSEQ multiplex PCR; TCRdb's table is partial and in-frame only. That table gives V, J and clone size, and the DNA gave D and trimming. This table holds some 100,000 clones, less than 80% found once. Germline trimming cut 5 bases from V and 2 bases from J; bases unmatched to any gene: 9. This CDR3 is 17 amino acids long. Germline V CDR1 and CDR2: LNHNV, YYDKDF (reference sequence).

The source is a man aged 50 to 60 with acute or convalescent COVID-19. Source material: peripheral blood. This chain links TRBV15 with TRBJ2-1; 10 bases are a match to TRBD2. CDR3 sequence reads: CATSVGASGGPYNEQFF. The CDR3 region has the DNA TGTGCCACCAGCGTGGGGGCTAGCGGGGGCCCCTACAATGAGCAGTTCTTC.